The 29 T cell receptor beta chains presented below share a single source sample, sequenced in a study of T cells expressing NK-cell markers. Reprocessing the 5' RACE reads, TCRdb reports a single entry for every CDR3 protein and omits DNA. The table for this sample gives roughly 180,000 distinct CDR3 sequences. Sequenced material: blood T cells: a sorted CD56 or NKG2C T cell subset, CD4+ or CD8+ T cells, or bulk PBMC T cells (not recorded which). These receptors came from a man aged 18 to 69 in good health.

V and J are TRBV7-8 and TRBJ2-3; the TCRdb call, TRBD2, lacks DNA for checking. There are 18 residues in the CDR3. CDR1 and CDR2 (germline): SGHVS, FQNEAQ. CDR3 region: CASSLLAGGPLGTDTQYF.

This chain joins TRBV20-1 and TRBJ1-1; lacking DNA, the TRBD1 call made by TCRdb goes unchecked. The germline V gene encodes CDR1 DFQATT and CDR2 SNEGSKA (reference sequence). The CDR3 sequence is 14 residues long. The CDR3 sequence is CSAPRGRGETEAFF.

The chain combines TRBV20-1 with TRBJ2-5; with no DNA, the TCRdb D assignment of TRBD1 cannot be verified. The germline CDR1 and CDR2 sequences are DFQATT and SNEGSKA (reference sequence). The CDR3 spans 16 residues. CDR3 loop: CSARESGHRLKETQYF.

This chain joins TRBV5-1 and TRBJ2-7. The CDR3 sequence is 15 residues long. CDR1 SGHRS and CDR2 YFSETQ come from the germline V gene. CDR3 residues: CASSLTPGGAYEQYF.

This chain connects TRBV7-9 to TRBJ2-1; no DNA is available, so the TRBD2 call from TCRdb remains unchecked. CDR1 SEHNR and CDR2 FQNEAQ come from the germline V gene (reference sequence). This CDR3 has 13 residues. Here the CDR3 reads CASSPDLGGEQFF.

The chain combines TRBV2 with TRBJ2-3; the D call from TCRdb, TRBD2, cannot be confirmed without DNA. The germline V gene encodes CDR1 SNHLY and CDR2 FYNNEI. The CDR3 is 16 residues long. The CDR3: CASTASGGTSTDTQYF.

This chain joins TRBV7-9 and TRBJ2-5; TCRdb gives TRBD1 as the D gene, but with no DNA this cannot be confirmed. This CDR3 spans 14 amino acids. Germline V gene data show CDR1 as SEHNR and CDR2 as FQNEAQ (reference sequence). This CDR3 reads CASSSSGIQETQYF.

V is TRBV5-5 and J is TRBJ1-6. Germline V lookup: CDR1 SGHKS, CDR2 YYEKEE (reference sequence). This CDR3 contains 15 residues. The CDR3 spells CASNRMSSYNSPLHF.

V gene TRBV20-1 combines with J gene TRBJ2-3; TCRdb names TRBD1, which stays unverified in the absence of DNA. Germline CDR1 DFQATT, CDR2 SNEGSKA (reference sequence). The length of the CDR3 is 15 residues. CDR3 sequence reads: CSARPGGHGTDTQYF.

The CDR3 sequence is CASSLGDRTESSGNTIYF. The rearrangement uses TRBV5-1 and TRBJ1-3; TCRdb's D gene call, TRBD1, goes unchecked for lack of DNA. The CDR3 extends over 18 amino acids. Germline loops: CDR1 SGHRS, CDR2 YFSETQ.

V is TRBV6-5 and J is TRBJ2-1; the D call of TRBD2 rests on TCRdb alone, since no DNA is present to check it. In germline, CDR1 is MNHEY, CDR2 SVGAGI. This CDR3 contains 15 residues. This chain's CDR3 is CASSYSSSVVNEQFF.

The genes are TRBV9 and TRBJ2-6; no DNA is available, so the TRBD1 call from TCRdb remains unchecked. This CDR3 has 17 residues. Germline CDR1 SGDLS, CDR2 YYNGEE. CDR3 residues: CASSEGTGTSGANVLTF.

The rearrangement links TRBV6-5 to TRBJ1-1. The CDR3 sequence is 12 residues long. From germline, CDR1 is MNHEY and CDR2 SVGAGI. The CDR3 sequence: CASRRTHTEAFF.

The chain recombines TRBV6-1 with TRBJ1-2; there is no DNA to check the TCRdb D call of TRBD1. The V gene's germline CDR1 is MNHNS and CDR2 SASEGT. The CDR3 is 12 residues long. CDR3 residues: CASWDSLDGYTF.

The V call is TRBV2, the J call TRBJ2-1; TCRdb selects TRBD1, and the lack of DNA leaves this call unchecked. There are 15 residues in the CDR3. CDR1 is SNHLY and CDR2 is FYNNEI in the germline V gene. This CDR3 is CASSESRKGVNEQFF.

The rearrangement links TRBV28 to TRBJ1-2. The CDR3 is 14 amino acids. Germline V gene data show CDR1 as MDHEN and CDR2 as SYDVKM. CDR3 amino acids: CASSLSGIGGGYTF.

CDR3 region: CASSSRFRDPESLEQYF. The rearrangement uses TRBV5-6 and TRBJ2-7; TCRdb picks TRBD1, but there is no DNA to check that call. The CDR3 is made up of 17 amino acids. Germline V gene data show CDR1 as SGHDT and CDR2 as YYEEEE.

V gene TRBV28 combines with J gene TRBJ2-7; TCRdb gives TRBD1 as the D gene, but with no DNA this cannot be confirmed. This CDR3 is 15 amino acids long. Per germline, CDR1 MDHEN and CDR2 SYDVKM. This CDR3 reads CASGTEPGQGREQYF.

The chain's CDR3 is CASSQIASGVSSYEQYF. The gene calls are TRBV4-2 and TRBJ2-7; there is no DNA to check the TCRdb D call of TRBD2. Germline loops: CDR1 LGHNA, CDR2 YNFKEQ. This CDR3 has 17 residues.

The chain recombines TRBV5-6 with TRBJ2-7. There are 13 residues in the CDR3. Germline values: CDR1 SGHDT, CDR2 YYEEEE. CDR3: CASSLVSRREQYF.

The chain recombines TRBV28 with TRBJ2-3. CDR1 is MDHEN and CDR2 is SYDVKM in the germline V gene. This CDR3 has 14 amino acids. The chain's CDR3 is CASSPDSITDTQYF.

The rearrangement joins TRBV4-1 to TRBJ2-1; TCRdb indicates TRBD2, and absent DNA this call remains unverified. The CDR3 is made up of 13 amino acids. The germline V gene has CDR1 MGHRA and CDR2 YSYEKL. The CDR3 region is CASSQVERGAQFF.

The chain employs TRBV4-1 and TRBJ2-5; checking the TCRdb D call of TRBD1 is not possible without DNA. This CDR3 is built from 14 residues. From germline, CDR1 is MGHRA and CDR2 YSYEKL. CDR3 residues: CASSNRGGQETQYF.

This CDR3 is CASTLTGSSYNEQFF. The chain carries TRBV19 and TRBJ2-1; the TCRdb call, TRBD1, lacks DNA for checking. Germline values: CDR1 LNHDA, CDR2 SQIVND (reference sequence). The CDR3 has 15 residues.

The chain recombines TRBV11-2 with TRBJ2-1; TCRdb picks TRBD2, but there is no DNA to check that call. Germline values: CDR1 SGHAT, CDR2 FQNNGV. The CDR3 extends over 18 amino acids. CDR3 in amino acids: CASSFGVAGELRGNEQFF.

The J gene is TRBJ2-5, the V gene TRBV7-8; the TRBD1 assignment by TCRdb is unverifiable without DNA. Germline-derived CDR1 and CDR2 are SGHVS and FQNEAQ. There are 12 residues in the CDR3. CDR3 protein: CASSLRGQTQYF.

This chain connects TRBV14 to TRBJ2-7; with no DNA, the TCRdb D assignment of TRBD2 cannot be verified. From germline, CDR1 is SGHDN and CDR2 FVKESK. This CDR3 is built from 18 residues. CDR3 protein: CASSPGRRGASFRYEQYF.

This sequence joins TRBV4-1 and TRBJ1-6; TCRdb's D call of TRBD1 is untestable without DNA. Germline values: CDR1 MGHRA, CDR2 YSYEKL. The CDR3 runs to 17 residues. The CDR3 spells CASSRKGQEGYNSPLHF.

The chain joins TRBV11-2 to TRBJ2-4. CDR1 and CDR2 (germline): SGHAT, FQNNGV. The CDR3 has 14 amino acids. CDR3 protein: CASSLDAGLVIQYF.